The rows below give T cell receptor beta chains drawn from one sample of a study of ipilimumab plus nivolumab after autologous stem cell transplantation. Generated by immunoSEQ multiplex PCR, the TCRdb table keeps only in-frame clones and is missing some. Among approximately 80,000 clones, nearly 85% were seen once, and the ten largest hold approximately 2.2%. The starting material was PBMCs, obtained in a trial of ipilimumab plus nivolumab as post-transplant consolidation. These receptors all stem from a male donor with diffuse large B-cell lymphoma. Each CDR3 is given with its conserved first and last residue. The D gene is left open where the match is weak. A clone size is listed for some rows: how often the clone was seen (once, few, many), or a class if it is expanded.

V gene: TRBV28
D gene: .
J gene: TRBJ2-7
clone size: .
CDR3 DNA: TGTGCCAGCAGTTTAGTGTGGGGGTCCCGCTACGAGCAGTACTTC
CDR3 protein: CASSLVWGSRYEQYF

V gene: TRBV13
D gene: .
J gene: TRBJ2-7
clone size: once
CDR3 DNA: TGTGCCAGCAGCTTAGCGGGGGACTACGAGCAGTACTTC
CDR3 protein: CASSLAGDYEQYF

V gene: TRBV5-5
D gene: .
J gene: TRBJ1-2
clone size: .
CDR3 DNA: TGTGCCAGCAGCTTGGAGGCAGGGCTTAGAACCTATGGCTACACCTTC
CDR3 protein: CASSLEAGLRTYGYTF

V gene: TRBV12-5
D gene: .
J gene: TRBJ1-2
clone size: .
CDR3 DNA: TGTGCTAGTGGTTTTCCAGGGGCGCGAGGCTACACCTTC
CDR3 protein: CASGFPGARGYTF

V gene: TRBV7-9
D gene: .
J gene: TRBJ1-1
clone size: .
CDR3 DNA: TGTGCCAGCAGCGCGGAGCTGAACACTGAAGCTTTCTTT
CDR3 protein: CASSAELNTEAFF

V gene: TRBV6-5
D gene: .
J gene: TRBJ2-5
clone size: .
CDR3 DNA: TGTGCCAGCAGTTCCAGGGAAGTGGAGACCCAGTACTTC
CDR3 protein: CASSSREVETQYF

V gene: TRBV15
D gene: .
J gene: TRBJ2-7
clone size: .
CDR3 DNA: TGTGCCACCAGCAGAGATCTAGTATACGAGCAGTACTTC
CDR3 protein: CATSRDLVYEQYF

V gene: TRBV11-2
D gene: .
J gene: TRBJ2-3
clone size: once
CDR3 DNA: TGTGCCAGCAGCTTGCAGGGTTTGAGCACAGATACGCAGTATTTT
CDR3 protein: CASSLQGLSTDTQYF

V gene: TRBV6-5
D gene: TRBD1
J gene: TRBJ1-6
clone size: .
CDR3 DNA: TGTGCCAGCAGTTATCAGGGGGCGTCACCCCTCCACTTT
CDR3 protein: CASSYQGASPLHF

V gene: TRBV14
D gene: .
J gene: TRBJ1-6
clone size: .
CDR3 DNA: TGTGCCAGCAGCCAAGATTGGTCCTATAATTCACCCCTCCACTTT
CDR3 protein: CASSQDWSYNSPLHF

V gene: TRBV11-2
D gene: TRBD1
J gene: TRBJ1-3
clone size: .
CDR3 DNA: TGTGCCAGCAGCTGGTTCCGGGACAGGGGGGACACCATATATTTT
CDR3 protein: CASSWFRDRGDTIYF

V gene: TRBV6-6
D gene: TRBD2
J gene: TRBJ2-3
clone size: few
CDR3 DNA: TGTGCCAGCACTCGCGGCGGGGGGGCGGGAGATACGCAGTATTTT
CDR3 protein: CASTRGGGAGDTQYF

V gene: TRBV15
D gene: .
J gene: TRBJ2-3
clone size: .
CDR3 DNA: TGTGCCACCAGTCCCAGGGCCACAGATACGCAGTATTTT
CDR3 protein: CATSPRATDTQYF

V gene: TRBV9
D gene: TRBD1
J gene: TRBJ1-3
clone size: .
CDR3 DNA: TGTGCCAGCAGCGTAGGTCTAACAGGGGCTGGAAACACCATATATTTT
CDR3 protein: CASSVGLTGAGNTIYF

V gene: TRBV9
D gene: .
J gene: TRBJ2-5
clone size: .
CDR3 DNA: TGTGCCAGCAGCGAGACGGGGGATCCATGGGAGACCCAGTACTTC
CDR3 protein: CASSETGDPWETQYF

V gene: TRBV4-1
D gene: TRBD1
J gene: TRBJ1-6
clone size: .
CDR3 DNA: TGCGCCAGCAGCCAAGTTTGGGGGGACAGGGGATCCTATAATTCACCCCTCCACTTT
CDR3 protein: CASSQVWGDRGSYNSPLHF

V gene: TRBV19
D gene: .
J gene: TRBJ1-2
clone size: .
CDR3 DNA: TGTGCCAGCAGCCCAACCAACTCAGGGCAACTTCGGGGCTACACCTTC
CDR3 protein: CASSPTNSGQLRGYTF

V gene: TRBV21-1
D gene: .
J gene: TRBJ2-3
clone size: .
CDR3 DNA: TGTGCCAGCAGCAAATGGCCGTGGGGGGGCGTGGGAACAGATACGCAGTATTTT
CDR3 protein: CASSKWPWGGVGTDTQYF

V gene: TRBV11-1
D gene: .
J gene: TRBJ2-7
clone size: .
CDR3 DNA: TGTGCCAGCAGCTTAAGTATCCGGGGGTTCGTCGACGAGCAGTACTTC
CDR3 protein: CASSLSIRGFVDEQYF

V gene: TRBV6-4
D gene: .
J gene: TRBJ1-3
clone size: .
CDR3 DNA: TGTGCCAGCAGCCGGGGGGCCACCGAGGGAGGAAACACCATATATTTT
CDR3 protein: CASSRGATEGGNTIYF

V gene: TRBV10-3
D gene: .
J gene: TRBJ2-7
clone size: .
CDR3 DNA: TGTGCCATCAGTGAGTCAAGGCTGAACTACGAGCAGTACTTC
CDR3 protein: CAISESRLNYEQYF

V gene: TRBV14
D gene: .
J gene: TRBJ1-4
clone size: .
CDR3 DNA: TGTGCCAGCAGCCAGTGGGGGGCTAATGAAAAACTGTTTTTT
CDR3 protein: CASSQWGANEKLFF

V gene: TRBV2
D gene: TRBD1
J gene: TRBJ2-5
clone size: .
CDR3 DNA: TGTGCCAGCAGTGAACAGGGACAGGGTGTCGGTGTGGAGACCCAGTACTTC
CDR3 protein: CASSEQGQGVGVETQYF

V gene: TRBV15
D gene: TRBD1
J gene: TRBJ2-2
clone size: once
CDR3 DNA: TGTGCCACCAGCAGATTCGCAAACAGACAGGGGTTTATTGCCGGGGAGCTGTTTTTT
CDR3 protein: CATSRFANRQGFIAGELFF

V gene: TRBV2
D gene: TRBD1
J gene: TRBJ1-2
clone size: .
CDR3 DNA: TGTGCCAGCAGTGCAGAGACAGGGAGAGGCTACACCTTC
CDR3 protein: CASSAETGRGYTF

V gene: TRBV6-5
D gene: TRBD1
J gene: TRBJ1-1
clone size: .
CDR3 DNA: TGTGCCAGCAGTTACGGACAGGGGAACACTGAAGCTTTCTTT
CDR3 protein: CASSYGQGNTEAFF

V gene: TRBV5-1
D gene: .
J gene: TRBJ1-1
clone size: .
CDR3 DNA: TGCGCCAGCAGCGCGACTACGGGGGGTTTGAACACTGAAGCTTTCTTT
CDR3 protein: CASSATTGGLNTEAFF

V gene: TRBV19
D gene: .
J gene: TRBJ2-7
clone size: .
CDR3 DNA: TGTGCCAGTAAACCAGGGTCCTCCTACGAGCAGTACTTC
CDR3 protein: CASKPGSSYEQYF

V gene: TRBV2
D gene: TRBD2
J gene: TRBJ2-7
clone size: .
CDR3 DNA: TGTGCCAGCAGTCTGAGCGGGGGGGTGTACGAGCAGTACTTC
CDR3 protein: CASSLSGGVYEQYF

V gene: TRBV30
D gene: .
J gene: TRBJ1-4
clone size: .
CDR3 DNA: TGTGCCTGGAGTGCTCAGAATAATGAAAAACTGTTTTTT
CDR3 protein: CAWSAQNNEKLFF

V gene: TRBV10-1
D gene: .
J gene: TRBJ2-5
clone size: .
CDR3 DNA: TGCGCCAGCAGTGCCCTTTCCTCTGGCAGCCAAGAGACCCAGTACTTC
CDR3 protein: CASSALSSGSQETQYF

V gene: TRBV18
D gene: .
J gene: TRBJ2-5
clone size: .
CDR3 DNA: TGTGCCAGCTCCGACAGTCTCCAAGAGACCCAGTACTTC
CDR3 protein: CASSDSLQETQYF

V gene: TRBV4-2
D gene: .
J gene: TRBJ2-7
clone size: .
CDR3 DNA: TGTGCCAGCAGCCAAGATCCGCGACAGAGCTCCTACGAGCAGTACTTC
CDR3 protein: CASSQDPRQSSYEQYF

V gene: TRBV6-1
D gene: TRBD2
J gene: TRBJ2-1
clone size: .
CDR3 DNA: TGTGCCAGCAGTGAAGTACTAGCGGTGATGAATGAGCAGTTCTTC
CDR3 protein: CASSEVLAVMNEQFF

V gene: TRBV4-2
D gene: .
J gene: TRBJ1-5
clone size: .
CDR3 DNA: TGTGCCAGCAGCCAAGATCCAAATCAGCCCCAGCATTTT
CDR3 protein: CASSQDPNQPQHF

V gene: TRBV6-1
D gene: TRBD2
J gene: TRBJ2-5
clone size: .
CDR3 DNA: TGTGCCAGCAGTGAAGCTCGAACCCTGGGACTAGGTAAAGAGACCCAGTACTTC
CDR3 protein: CASSEARTLGLGKETQYF

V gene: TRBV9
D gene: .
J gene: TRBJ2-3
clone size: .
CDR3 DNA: TGTGCCAGCAGCGTAGCTGGGGCAGCCCTTGGTACGCAGTATTTT
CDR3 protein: CASSVAGAALGTQYF

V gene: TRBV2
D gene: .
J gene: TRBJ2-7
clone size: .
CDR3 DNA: TGTGCCAGCAGTGGAAAGTCAGCCGGCACCTACGAGCAGTACTTC
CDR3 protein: CASSGKSAGTYEQYF

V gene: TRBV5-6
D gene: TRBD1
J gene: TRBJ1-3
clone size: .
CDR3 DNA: TGTGCCAGCAGCGGACAGGGCCCAGACCTACAACCCTCTGGAAACACCATATATTTT
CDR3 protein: CASSGQGPDLQPSGNTIYF

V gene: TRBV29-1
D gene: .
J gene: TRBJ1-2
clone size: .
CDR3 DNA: TGCAGCGTTGAAGAGACAGCGGCCATGGTTGGCTACACCTTC
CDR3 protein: CSVEETAAMVGYTF

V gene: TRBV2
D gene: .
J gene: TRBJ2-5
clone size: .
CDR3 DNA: TGTGCCAGCAAGGGTGGGCCAGAGACCCAGTACTTC
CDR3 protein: CASKGGPETQYF

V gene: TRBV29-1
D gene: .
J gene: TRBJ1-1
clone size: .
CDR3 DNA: TGCAGCGTTGTAGCGGGGATGAACACTGAAGCTTTCTTT
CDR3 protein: CSVVAGMNTEAFF

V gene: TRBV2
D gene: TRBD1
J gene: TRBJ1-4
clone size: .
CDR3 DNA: TGTGCCAGCAAGGAAGGCAGGGGGCTTGAAAAACTGTTTTTT
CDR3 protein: CASKEGRGLEKLFF

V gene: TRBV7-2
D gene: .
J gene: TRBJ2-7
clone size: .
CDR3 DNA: TGTGCCAGCAGTCTCCACCACAAAGGAGCGCAGTACTTC
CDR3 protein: CASSLHHKGAQYF

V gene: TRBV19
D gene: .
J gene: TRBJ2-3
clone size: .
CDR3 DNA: TGTGCCAGTAGTATTAGCGCATTCACAGATACGCAGTATTTT
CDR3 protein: CASSISAFTDTQYF